This paragraph reports one TCR beta chain. The data were obtained in a study of blood T cell repertoires in COVID-19. Whole-study context: Researchers got acute and convalescent COVID-19 samples from the United States, Italy and Spain. T cells, B-cell-depleted T cells, or PBMCs supplied cDNA or gDNA.

In the original processing: Reference gene primer amplification gave estimated nucleated cell counts. Method: immunoSEQ multiplex PCR; TCRdb's copy keeps in-frame clones and lacks some. Clone size and the V and J calls come from that table; the DNA yielded D and trimming. The sample lists approximately 150,000 clones, 79% occurring once. The TCR comes from a man in his fifties with active or convalescent COVID-19. The sequenced material came from peripheral blood.

The DNA of the CDR3 is TGTGCCACCGCCCGTTCTCAGGCCAATCAGCCCCAGCATTTT. It specifies CATARSQANQPQHF. The V and J genes are TRBV15 and TRBJ1-5; the D is unclear. The V end lost 8 bases, the J end lost 3 bases, and 14 bases lay between the germline ends. Germline V lookup: CDR1 LNHNV, CDR2 YYDKDF (reference sequence). This CDR3 comprises 14 residues.